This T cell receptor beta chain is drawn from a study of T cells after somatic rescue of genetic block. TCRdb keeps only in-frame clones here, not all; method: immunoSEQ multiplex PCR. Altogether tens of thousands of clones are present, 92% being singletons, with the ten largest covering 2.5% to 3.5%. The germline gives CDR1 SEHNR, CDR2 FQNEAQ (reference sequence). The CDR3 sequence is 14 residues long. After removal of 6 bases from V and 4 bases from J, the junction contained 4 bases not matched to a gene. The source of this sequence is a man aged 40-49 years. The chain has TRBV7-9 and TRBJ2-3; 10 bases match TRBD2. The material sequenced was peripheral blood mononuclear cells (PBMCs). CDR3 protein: CASRTGLAADTQYF. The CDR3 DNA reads TGTGCCAGCAGAACCGGACTAGCGGCAGATACGCAGTATTTT.